This paragraph covers one T cell receptor beta chain sequence. The antigen is not known. Per the germline V gene, CDR1 is SGDLS and CDR2 is YYNGEE. The CDR3 length is 15 residues. Trimming pared 4 bases from V and 6 bases from J, leaving 18 bases between. This record belongs to a study of T cells in Graves' hyperthyroidism and ophthalmopathy. The overall study: Peripheral blood specimens were obtained at initial diagnosis, prior to any treatment.

Diagnosis of hyperthyroidism was new in patients aged 18 to 65, and its duration was under 2 months. Exclusion criteria comprised uncontrolled infection, other autoimmune disease, pregnancy or lactation. Amplified regions were TCR beta CDR3 sequences from RNA transcripts. An initial round of RT-PCR targeting the TCR CDR3 relied on the HTBI primer set. TCRdb used MiXCR to reprocess the multiplex PCR reads, holding one entry per CDR3 protein. The sample holds around 560,000 distinct CDR3 sequences, over 15% seen once. Study-level findings and limits: Among clonotypes expanded in thyroid above 0.001, most were also found in blood.

The sequenced material came from blood. The gene calls are TRBV9 and TRBJ2-3, with D perhaps TRBD1 or TRBD2 (6 bases each). The clonotype comes from a woman aged 18-30 years with Graves' hyperthyroidism. The CDR3 is CASSTRRGEGDTQYF. The CDR3, as DNA: TGTGCCAGCAGCACGCGAAGGGGGGAAGGGGATACGCAGTATTTT.